These 5 T cell receptor beta chains came from one sample sequenced in a study of CD8 T cell repertoires and HIV-1 epitope variants. Antigens for these TCRs are unknown. Using immunoSEQ multiplex PCR, the repertoire was profiled, and TCRdb retains in-frame clones only, with some absent. This sample has more than 4,500 clones; roughly 66% occur once, and the top ten carry roughly 36%. The sample comprised cultured CD8+ T cells derived from PBMCs. The receptors come from a male donor with HIV.

The chain uses TRBV27 and TRBJ2-7; D possibly matches TRBD1 or TRBD2 (5 bases each). This CDR3 is built from 14 residues. Germline CDR1 is MNHEY and CDR2 is SMNVEV (reference sequence). With 4 bases removed from V and 4 bases from J, the gap between germline ends came to 14 bases. The CDR3 DNA sequence: TGTGCCAGCAGTTGGGGAGCAGGGAGTTACGAGCAGTACTTC. Its protein is CASSWGAGSYEQYF.

The CDR3, as DNA: TGCGCCAGCAGCCAAGAAAGGACAGGGGTCTACGAGCAGTACTTC. Residues: CASSQERTGVYEQYF. V and J are TRBV4-1 and TRBJ2-7; 9 bases are shared with TRBD1. This CDR3 comprises 15 residues. V lost 0 bases to trimming and J lost 3 bases; unmatched junction nucleotides: 3. Per the germline V gene, CDR1 is MGHRA and CDR2 is YSYEKL.

The V call is TRBV28, the J call TRBJ2-1, with D unresolved. Germline V CDR1 and CDR2: MDHEN, SYDVKM. V dropped 3 bases and J dropped 6 bases, with 6 bases sitting between them. CDR3 length equals 12 residues. In nucleotides, the CDR3 is TGTGCCAGCAGTTTGCAGATCAATGAGCAGTTCTTC. Translation: CASSLQINEQFF.

Here the CDR3 DNA reads TGTGCCAGCAGCTCGCCAGGGACAGATTACGAGCAGTACTTC. This gives the protein CASSSPGTDYEQYF. The V call is TRBV5-5, the J call TRBJ2-7; 7 bases agree with TRBD1. Per the germline V gene, CDR1 is SGHKS and CDR2 is YYEKEE (reference sequence). Germline trimming cut 3 bases from V and 4 bases from J; bases unmatched to any gene: 7. The CDR3 runs to 14 residues.

A few counts support this clone. The chain combines TRBV28 with TRBJ1-1; TRBD1 aligns across 9 bases. Germline V gene sequence: CDR1 MDHEN, CDR2 SYDVKM. Trimming removed 4 bases from V and 0 bases from J; junction bases left unmatched: 6. The CDR3 covers 16 residues. This CDR3 reads CASSSQQGALNTEAFF. For the CDR3, the DNA is TGTGCCAGCAGTTCGCAACAGGGGGCTCTGAACACTGAAGCTTTCTTT.